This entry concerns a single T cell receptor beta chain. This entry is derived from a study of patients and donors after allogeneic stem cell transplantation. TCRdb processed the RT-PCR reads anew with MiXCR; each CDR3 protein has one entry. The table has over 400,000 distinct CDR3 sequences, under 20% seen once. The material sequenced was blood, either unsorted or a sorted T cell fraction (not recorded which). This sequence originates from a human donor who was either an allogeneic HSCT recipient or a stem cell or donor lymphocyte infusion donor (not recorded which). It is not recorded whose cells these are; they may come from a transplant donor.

DNA of the CDR3: TGCGCCAGCAGCCAAGGGACGCTTGGGCGGGAGACCCAGTACTTC. Translation gives CASSQGTLGRETQYF. The chain links TRBV4-1 to TRBJ2-5; D remains unclear. Germline V lookup: CDR1 MGHRA, CDR2 YSYEKL. V dropped 1 base and J dropped 5 bases, with 14 bases sitting between them. The CDR3 runs to 15 residues.